The 26 T cell receptor beta chains given below trace back to one sample, sequenced in a study of blood T cell repertoires in COVID-19. Profiled with immunoSEQ multiplex PCR; TCRdb holds only in-frame clones, not every one. In the table there are 85,000 to 95,000 clones, more than 70% of which are singletons. Sequenced: peripheral blood. Receptor source: a human donor with acute or convalescent COVID-19. The donor label of this sample is uncertain.

This clone was observed a few times. V is TRBV19 and J is TRBJ1-2; maybe TRBD1 (5 bases). The CDR3 sequence is 13 residues long. Germline V gives CDR1 LNHDA, CDR2 SQIVND (reference sequence). V was clipped by 7 bases and J by 3 bases, with 12 bases between them. Written as DNA, the CDR3 is TGTGCCAGTACCTTATCGGGGGACTATGGCTACACCTTC. Its translation: CASTLSGDYGYTF. The whole variable domain, remainder taken from reference TRBV19 and TRBJ1-2, is DGGITQSPKYLFRKEGQNVTLSCEQNLNHDAMYWYRQDPGQGLRLIYYSQIVNDFQKGDIAEGYSVSREKKESFPLTVTSAQKNPTAFYLCASTLSGDYGYTFGSGTRLTVV.

This clone was observed once. The chain uses TRBV6-2 or TRBV6-3 and TRBJ1-2; tentatively, D is TRBD1 (5 bases). Trimming removed 7 bases at V and 3 bases at J, with 12 bases between. Germline V lookup: CDR1 MNHEY, CDR2 SVGEGT. This CDR3 spans 13 amino acids. CDR3 amino acids: CASNPAGHYGYTF. CDR3 DNA: TGTGCCAGCAACCCCGCAGGGCACTATGGCTACACCTTC.

This rearrangement joins TRBV27 to TRBJ1-6; TRBD1 is a possible D gene (5 bases). Trimming removed 3 bases at V and 2 bases at J, with 23 bases between. Germline lookup yields CDR1 MNHEY and CDR2 SMNVEV (reference sequence). The CDR3 has 20 amino acids. The CDR3 DNA reads TGTGCCAGCAGTTTCGGCTGGGGGGTCCCCCCCGGGCCCTATAATTCACCCCTCCACTTT. This sequence encodes CASSFGWGVPPGPYNSPLHF.

The V and J genes are TRBV24-1 and TRBJ2-3; 10 bases line up with TRBD1. Per the germline V gene, CDR1 is KGHDR and CDR2 is SFDVKD. V shed 8 bases and J 5 bases; nucleotides not matched to a gene: 15. This CDR3 comprises 17 residues. As DNA, the CDR3 is TGTGCCACCACACCGGGACAGGGGATGGAGGTTGGAGATACGCAGTATTTT. Protein: CATTPGQGMEVGDTQYF.

The chain joins TRBV24-1 to TRBJ2-7, with 7 bases lining up with TRBD1. CDR1 KGHDR and CDR2 SFDVKD come from the germline V gene. Trimming cost V 4 bases and J 2 bases; bases outside gene matches: 7. The CDR3 runs 15 residues. CDR3 sequence (DNA): TGTGCCACCAGTGACTCGACAGGGAACCCCTACGAGCAGTACTTC. Amino acid sequence: CATSDSTGNPYEQYF.

This chain uses TRBV14 with TRBJ2-5; 9 bases align to TRBD1. J gave up 4 bases and V 3 bases, and 9 bases lay outside the gene matches. The CDR3 length is 16 residues. The V gene's germline CDR1 is SGHDN and CDR2 FVKESK. CDR3 residues: CASSQGTGTPGETQYF. CDR3 in DNA: TGTGCCAGCAGCCAGGGGACAGGGACCCCGGGAGAGACCCAGTACTTC.

The V call is TRBV7-2, the J call TRBJ2-7; possible D gene TRBD1, 6 bases. Between the trimmed V and J ends, which lost 4 bases and 1 base, there was a span of 14 bases. The CDR3 covers 15 residues. Germline lookup yields CDR1 SGHTA and CDR2 FQGNSA. The CDR3 sequence is CASSSTRTESYEQYF. In DNA, the CDR3 is TGTGCCAGCAGCTCCACCCGGACAGAATCCTACGAGCAGTACTTC.

V usage is TRBV5-1 and J usage is TRBJ2-2; 7 nucleotides line up with TRBD1. The CDR3 consists of 16 residues. Germline CDR1 reads SGHRS; CDR2 reads YFSETQ. The ends lost 4 bases at V and 4 bases at J; junction bases unmatched: 10. The CDR3 spells CASSVATGASTGELFF. The DNA of the CDR3 is TGCGCCAGCAGCGTGGCTACAGGGGCCAGCACCGGGGAGCTGTTTTTT.

The V call is TRBV12-3 or TRBV12-4, the J call TRBJ1-2; D may be TRBD1 (5 bases). The CDR3 extends over 12 amino acids. V lost 2 bases to trimming and J lost 6 bases, with 7 bases between them. CDR3 nucleotides: TGTGCCAGCAGTTTACAGGGAAATGGCTACACCTTC. It encodes CASSLQGNGYTF.

The rearrangement joins TRBV3-1 (or the pseudogene TRBV3-2) to TRBJ2-4; weak D call: TRBD1 (5 bases). Germline CDR1 is LGHDT and CDR2 is YNNKEL (reference sequence). Between the trimmed V and J ends, which lost 4 bases and 0 bases, there was a span of 13 bases. This CDR3 region has 16 residues. The CDR3 loop reads CASSLSRQRAKNIQYF. In DNA, the CDR3 is TGTGCCAGCAGCCTAAGTAGACAGAGAGCCAAAAACATTCAGTACTTC.

This chain joins TRBV18 and TRBJ2-7; 7 nucleotides agree with TRBD1. This CDR3 region has 14 residues. Germline CDR1 KGHSH, CDR2 LQKENI. J gave up 3 bases and V 1 base, and 3 bases lay outside the gene matches. DNA of the CDR3: TGTGCCAGCTCACCACGACAGGGTGGCTACGAGCAGTACTTC. Translated: CASSPRQGGYEQYF.

The rearrangement links TRBV29-1 to TRBJ2-7, with 8 bases that match TRBD1. The ends lost 4 bases at V and 2 bases at J; junction bases unmatched: 1. CDR1 SQVTM and CDR2 ANQGSEA come from the germline V gene. This CDR3 spans 12 amino acids. CDR3 nucleotide sequence: TGCAGCGTTGCAGGGGGCACCTACGAGCAGTACTTC. Protein: CSVAGGTYEQYF.

DNA for the CDR3: TGTGCCAGCAGCCCGACGTGGGGCGGTAATTCACCCCTCCACTTT. As protein: CASSPTWGGNSPLHF. The V call is TRBV7-9, the J call TRBJ1-6; perhaps TRBD1 as D (5 bases). V dropped 5 bases and J dropped 6 bases, with 14 bases sitting between them. This CDR3 spans 15 amino acids. Germline V CDR1 and CDR2: SEHNR, FQNEAQ (reference sequence).

This chain connects TRBV18 to TRBJ1-3; D remains unclear. From germline, CDR1 is KGHSH and CDR2 LQKENI. CDR3 length: 14 residues. Trimming took off 4 bases at V and 0 bases at J, with 7 bases between the two ends. The CDR3 loop reads CASSLGDSGNTIYF. The CDR3 nucleotides read TGTGCCAGCTCACTGGGAGACTCTGGAAACACCATATATTTT.

The rearrangement uses TRBV28 and TRBJ1-3, with TRBD1 matching 10 bases. V shed 5 bases, J shed 4 bases, and the junction held 11 bases outside the gene matches. CDR1 is MDHEN, CDR2 SYDVKM, per germline. The CDR3 sequence is 17 residues long. CDR3 protein: CASSGGQGSWGGNTIYF. In DNA form, the CDR3 reads TGTGCCAGCAGTGGGGGACAGGGGAGTTGGGGCGGAAACACCATATATTTT.

The chain uses TRBV13 and TRBJ1-2; D might be TRBD1 (6 bases). Trimming took 1 base from V and 7 from J, leaving 16 bases between them. CDR3 size: 15 residues. Germline CDR1 PRHDT, CDR2 FYEKMQ (reference sequence). DNA for the CDR3: TGTGCCAGCAGCTTAGTGGGGGCGCACAGAGGTGGCTACACCTTC. Its translation is CASSLVGAHRGGYTF.

This chain joins TRBV18 and TRBJ2-7; possibly TRBD2 for D (5 bases). The ends were cut back, 2 bases at V and 4 bases at J, with 9 bases in the middle. CDR3 length equals 13 residues. Germline lookup yields CDR1 KGHSH and CDR2 LQKENI. In nucleotides, the CDR3 is TGTGCCAGCTCACCAGTCGGACTGTACGAGCAGTACTTC. It encodes CASSPVGLYEQYF.

The CDR3 reads CASSRGQALNEKLFF. For the CDR3, the DNA is TGTGCCAGCTCGAGGGGACAGGCGCTTAATGAAAAACTGTTTTTT. This chain connects TRBV6-5 to TRBJ1-4; 8 nucleotides agree with TRBD1. The CDR3 length is 15 residues. With V trimmed by 8 bases and J by 4 bases, 9 bases remained unmatched. The germline gives CDR1 MNHEY, CDR2 SVGAGI.

The chain carries TRBV29-1 and TRBJ1-1, with D uncertain. Germline V gene sequence: CDR1 SQVTM, CDR2 ANQGSEA. The CDR3 sequence is 15 residues long. Trimming took 0 bases from V and 7 from J, leaving 18 bases between them. For the CDR3, the DNA is TGCAGCGTTGAAGATTGGTCCGGGTCTGAGATTGAAGCTTTCTTT. This encodes CSVEDWSGSEIEAFF.

The CDR3 DNA sequence: TGTGCCTCCCGGACAGAAGAGACCCAGTACTTC. This sequence encodes CASRTEETQYF. The rearrangement uses TRBV7-9 and TRBJ2-5; TRBD1 might be the D (6 bases). CDR1 is SEHNR, CDR2 FQNEAQ, per germline (reference sequence). Trimming took 11 bases from V and 3 from J, leaving 10 bases between them. This CDR3 has 11 residues. The whole variable domain, filled in from reference TRBV7-9 and TRBJ2-5, reads DTGVSQNPRHKITKRGQNVTFRCDPISEHNRLYWYRQTLGQGPEFLTYFQNEAQLEKSRLLSDRFSAERPKGSFSTLEIQRTEQGDSAMYLCASRTEETQYFGPGTRLLVL.

J is TRBJ2-1 and V is TRBV10-3; D is perhaps TRBD2 (5 bases). Between the trimmed V and J ends, which lost 10 bases and 1 base, there was a span of 5 bases. The CDR3 spans 11 residues. The V gene's germline CDR1 is ENHRY and CDR2 SYGVKD. CDR3 residues: CATGSYNEQFF. The CDR3 bases are TGTGCCACGGGGTCCTACAATGAGCAGTTCTTC.

J is TRBJ2-5 and V is TRBV11-2; 11 positions agree with TRBD1. The junction had 6 bases not matched to a gene; V was cut back by 4 bases and J by 5 bases. Germline CDR1 reads SGHAT; CDR2 reads FQNNGV. The CDR3 has 15 amino acids. DNA of the CDR3: TGTGCCAGCAGCTACGGGACAGGGGGTTCGGAGACCCAGTACTTC. This codes for CASSYGTGGSETQYF.

The chain employs TRBV5-1 and TRBJ1-5; the D is unclear. Germline values: CDR1 SGHRS, CDR2 YFSETQ. This CDR3 has 13 residues. V dropped 0 bases and J dropped 4 bases, with 5 bases sitting between them. Here the CDR3 DNA reads TGCGCCAGCAGCTTGGAATCGAATCAGCCCCAGCATTTT. This codes for CASSLESNQPQHF.

The J gene is TRBJ1-1, the V gene TRBV5-1, with unresolved D. Germline V CDR1 and CDR2: SGHRS, YFSETQ. Trimming left V 1 base short and J 3 bases short, with 7 bases between. This CDR3 has 13 amino acids. CDR3 protein: CASSLLGDTEAFF. The CDR3 DNA reads as TGCGCCAGCAGCTTGTTGGGAGACACTGAAGCTTTCTTT.

The rearrangement uses TRBV6-5 and TRBJ2-1; D uncertain. There are 11 residues in the CDR3. Trimming removed 6 bases at V and 9 bases at J, with 9 bases between. Germline-derived CDR1 and CDR2 are MNHEY and SVGAGI. CDR3 bases: TGTGCCAGCAGGCGAAGTACTGAGCAGTTCTTC. Its translation: CASRRSTEQFF.

The gene calls are TRBV18 and TRBJ2-5; D possibly corresponds to TRBD2 (5 bases). In germline, CDR1 is KGHSH, CDR2 LQKENI. V was cut by 3 bases and J by 2 bases, with 7 bases left in between. This CDR3 is 13 amino acids long. The CDR3: CASSPLAQETQYF. The DNA for the CDR3 is TGTGCCAGCTCACCCCTAGCTCAAGAGACCCAGTACTTC. The full variable domain, in which reference TRBV18 and TRBJ2-5 provide the parts outside the CDR3, is NAGVMQNPRHLVRRRGQEARLRCSPMKGHSHVYWYRQLPEEGLKFMVYLQKENIIDESGMPKERFSAEFPKEGPSILRIQQVVRGDSAAYFCASSPLAQETQYFGPGTRLLVL.